This is a list of T cell receptor beta chains from one sample in a study of T cells in Graves' hyperthyroidism and ophthalmopathy. TCRdb re-called the multiplex PCR reads through MiXCR, storing one row per CDR3 protein. Of hundreds of thousands of distinct CDR3 sequences in the sample, 45% are singletons; the top ten hold approximately 7.2%. The sample was peripheral blood or thyroid tissue (not recorded which). The origin of the receptors is an adult man with Graves' disease, either hyperthyroidism or ophthalmopathy (not recorded which). CDR3s include the opening cysteine and the closing phenylalanine or tryptophan. Each record gives: clone size, J gene, V gene, D gene, CDR3 protein, CDR3 DNA. A D gene is named only where the DNA matches it firmly. Where a row states a size, it is once, few, many or the class of an expanded clone; other rows omit it.

>.|TRBJ1-1|TRBV19|TRBD1
CASSMLTGGATTEAFF
TGTGCCAGTAGTATGTTGACAGGGGGAGCGACCACTGAAGCTTTCTTT
>few|TRBJ2-5|TRBV5-6|TRBD2
CASSFLAASAQETQYF
TGTGCCAGCAGCTTTCTAGCGGCTAGCGCCCAAGAGACCCAGTACTTC
>many|TRBJ1-1|TRBV10-3|.
CAISEYTSGGRRNTEAFF
TGTGCCATCAGTGAGTATACGTCAGGTGGTCGACGGAACACTGAAGCTTTCTTT
>.|TRBJ1-6|TRBV5-1|TRBD1
CASSKGQLGERSPLHF
TGCGCCAGCAGCAAGGGACAGTTAGGAGAACGTTCACCCCTCCACTTT
>once|TRBJ1-5|TRBV5-1|TRBD1
CASSLEQGSQPQHF
TGCGCCAGCAGCTTGGAACAGGGGAGTCAGCCCCAGCATTTT
>.|TRBJ1-5|TRBV12-3/TRBV12-4|.
CASNVGGSNQPQHF
TGTGCCAGCAACGTAGGGGGAAGCAATCAGCCCCAGCATTTT
>.|TRBJ1-2|TRBV20-1|.
CSASWPGGYTF
TGCAGTGCATCGTGGCCGGGGGGCTACACCTTC
>.|TRBJ2-7|TRBV2|TRBD2
CASKGDYGYEQYF
TGTGCCAGCAAAGGGGACTATGGCTACGAGCAGTACTTC
>few|TRBJ1-6|TRBV20-1|.
CSARDRGQLSSYNSPLHF
TGCAGTGCTAGAGATCGTGGACAGCTGAGCTCCTATAATTCACCCCTCCACTTT
>many|TRBJ2-7|TRBV14|.
CASSQADEQYF
TGTGCCAGCAGCCAGGCCGACGAGCAGTACTTC
>many|TRBJ1-3|TRBV20-1|.
CSASLDVGNTIYF
TGCAGTGCTAGCTTGGACGTGGGAAACACCATATATTTT
>.|TRBJ2-7|TRBV29-1|TRBD2
CSVEDPGAGGPYEQYF
TGCAGCGTTGAAGATCCGGGGGCGGGAGGCCCCTACGAGCAGTACTTC
>.|TRBJ2-7|TRBV29-1|TRBD2
CSVVSGGSGEQYF
TGCAGCGTCGTTAGCGGGGGAAGTGGCGAGCAGTACTTC
>.|TRBJ1-6|TRBV7-6|TRBD1
CATRDRGYSPLHF
TGTGCCACCCGGGACAGGGGTTATTCACCCCTCCACTTT
>.|TRBJ1-2|TRBV6-1|TRBD1
CASSTGGPYGYTF
TGTGCCAGCAGTACAGGGGGTCCTTATGGCTACACCTTC
>many|TRBJ1-1|TRBV5-1|.
CASSISTANTEAFF
TGCGCCAGCAGCATATCGACAGCGAACACTGAAGCTTTCTTT
>few|TRBJ2-7|TRBV10-3|.
CAISEESSWDSYEQYF
TGTGCCATCAGTGAGGAGTCTAGCTGGGACTCTTACGAGCAGTACTTC
>few|TRBJ1-1|TRBV19|.
CASEATGLENTEAFF
TGTGCCAGTGAGGCTACAGGGTTAGAGAACACTGAAGCTTTCTTT
>many|TRBJ1-2|TRBV24-1|TRBD1
CATSETGQGKGYTF
TGTGCCACCAGTGAAACTGGACAGGGCAAAGGCTACACCTTC
>.|TRBJ1-1|TRBV6-5|.
CASSEAWPDTEAFF
TGTGCCAGCAGTGAAGCGTGGCCCGACACTGAAGCTTTCTTT
>.|TRBJ2-5|TRBV2|TRBD1
CASSEMTGTGGRETQYF
TGTGCCAGCAGTGAAATGACCGGGACAGGGGGCCGGGAGACCCAGTACTTC
>.|TRBJ1-6|TRBV7-8|.
CASSLAGGGRSPLHF
TGTGCCAGCAGCTTGGCCGGGGGCGGCAGGTCACCCCTCCACTTT
>.|TRBJ1-6|TRBV3-1|.
CASSWTKVLSPLHF
TGTGCCAGCAGTTGGACCAAGGTCCTTTCACCCCTCCACTTT
>.|TRBJ2-6|TRBV25-1|TRBD1
CASSRTGGAGANVLTF
TGTGCCAGCAGTCGGACAGGGGGGGCTGGGGCCAACGTCCTGACTTTC
>many|TRBJ1-1|TRBV7-2|.
CASSLWENAEAFF
TGTGCCAGCAGCTTATGGGAAAATGCTGAAGCTTTCTTT
>few|TRBJ2-5|TRBV6-1|.
CASSAGGYQETQYF
TGTGCCAGCAGTGCCGGGGGCTACCAAGAGACCCAGTACTTC
>.|TRBJ1-2|TRBV10-2|.
CASSQEGGAGYGYTF
TGCGCCAGCAGCCAAGAGGGGGGGGCCGGCTATGGCTACACCTTC
>.|TRBJ1-2|TRBV7-9|.
CASSAAEGVSNYGYTF
TGTGCCAGCAGCGCCGCCGAGGGGGTATCTAACTATGGCTACACCTTC
>many|TRBJ2-7|TRBV7-8|TRBD2
CASSLSGATYEQYF
TGTGCCAGCAGCCTTAGCGGGGCGACCTACGAGCAGTACTTC
>many|TRBJ1-1|TRBV7-8|.
CASSFAGGIYTEAFF
TGTGCCAGCAGCTTTGCGGGAGGTATATACACTGAAGCTTTCTTT
>many|TRBJ2-7|TRBV7-3|TRBD2
CASRSTSGRGEQYF
TGTGCCAGCAGGTCAACTAGCGGGAGGGGCGAGCAGTACTTC